The rows below give T cell receptor beta chains drawn from one sample of a study of cytomegalovirus exposure and HLA in healthy donors. TCRdb keeps only in-frame clones here, not all; method: immunoSEQ multiplex PCR. The sample holds 57,000 or so clones; roughly 94% are singletons and the top ten take under 2.5%. Sequencing was done on a sample of PBMCs. These receptors were obtained from a man between 18 and 35 years old in good health and CMV-seronegative. Both conserved end residues are part of each CDR3. D genes are given only for firm matches. Not every row has a clone size; where given, it reads once, few, many or a size class.

V	size	D	J	CDR3	DNA
TRBV5-1	once	TRBD2	TRBJ2-3	CASSPGGGDTQYF	TGCGCCAGCAGCCCGGGAGGGGGAGATACGCAGTATTTT
TRBV6-6	NA	NA	TRBJ2-7	CASNTGWGLYEQYF	TGTGCCAGCAACACAGGGTGGGGGCTCTACGAGCAGTACTTC
TRBV18	NA	TRBD2	TRBJ2-7	CASSRDYPGGEQYF	TGTGCCAGCTCACGGGACTACCCGGGGGGGGAGCAGTACTTC
TRBV6-6	few	TRBD1	TRBJ1-1	CASTRQGAAAFF	TGTGCCAGCACACGACAGGGCGCCGCAGCTTTCTTT
TRBV5-4	NA	TRBD2	TRBJ2-7	CASSLASGYEQYF	TGTGCCAGCAGCTTGGCTAGCGGGTACGAGCAGTACTTC
TRBV4-1	NA	NA	TRBJ2-3	CASSQGVGTDTQYF	TGCGCCAGCAGCCAAGGAGTTGGCACAGATACGCAGTATTTT
TRBV2	NA	NA	TRBJ2-1	CASAGWSDEQFF	TGTGCCAGCGCGGGATGGTCTGATGAGCAGTTCTTC
TRBV10-3	NA	NA	TRBJ1-1	CAIRGPEPEAFF	TGTGCCATCAGGGGCCCCGAACCTGAAGCTTTCTTT
TRBV6-1	NA	TRBD1	TRBJ2-3	CASGSPTGTDTQYF	TGTGCCAGCGGCTCCCCGACAGGGACAGATACGCAGTATTTT
TRBV7-9	NA	TRBD2	TRBJ2-5	CASSLNLAGQETQYF	TGTGCCAGCAGCTTAAACCTAGCGGGGCAAGAGACCCAGTACTTC
TRBV15	NA	NA	TRBJ1-2	CATSRDTGNLSGYTF	TGTGCCACCAGCAGAGATACAGGGAATTTAAGTGGCTACACCTTC
TRBV6-5	NA	TRBD1	TRBJ2-1	CASSPGQGANNEQFF	TGTGCCAGCAGTCCTGGACAGGGAGCGAACAATGAGCAGTTCTTC
TRBV7-8	NA	NA	TRBJ2-7	CASSWGDEQYF	TGTGCCAGCAGCTGGGGGGACGAGCAGTACTTC
TRBV29-1	NA	NA	TRBJ1-4	CSVGERTDNEKLFF	TGCAGCGTCGGGGAAAGGACCGACAATGAAAAACTGTTTTTT
TRBV11-2	NA	TRBD1	TRBJ2-2	CASSPGQSGTGELFF	TGTGCCAGCAGTCCGGGACAGTCGGGCACCGGGGAGCTGTTTTTT
TRBV5-1	NA	TRBD2	TRBJ2-1	CASSPWTSGSRGEQFF	TGCGCCAGCAGCCCTTGGACTAGCGGGAGTAGGGGTGAGCAGTTCTTC
TRBV6-5	NA	TRBD1	TRBJ1-2	CASSLDREIGYTF	TGTGCCAGCAGCCTGGACAGGGAAATTGGCTACACCTTC
TRBV11-2	NA	NA	TRBJ1-4	CASRQTVSNEKLFF	TGTGCCAGCAGACAGACAGTCTCTAATGAAAAACTGTTTTTT
TRBV11-2	NA	TRBD2	TRBJ2-2	CASSRRTSPYGTGELFF	TGTGCCAGCAGCCGACGGACTAGCCCGTATGGTACCGGGGAGCTGTTTTTT
TRBV25-1	once	TRBD1	TRBJ1-2	CASRMPGQQHGYTF	TGTGCCAGCAGGATGCCGGGACAGCAACATGGCTACACCTTC
TRBV7-2	NA	NA	TRBJ2-1	CASSLVVTIRKTYNEQFF	TGTGCCAGCAGCTTAGTGGTCACCATCAGAAAGACCTACAATGAGCAGTTCTTC
TRBV19	once	NA	TRBJ1-1	CASMGAPTEAFF	TGTGCCTCGATGGGGGCTCCCACTGAAGCTTTCTTT